This T cell receptor beta chain emerged from a study of blood T cell repertoires in COVID-19. Overall study context: The United States, Italy and Spain provided the acute and convalescent COVID-19 samples. Sample material is recorded as cDNA or gDNA derived from T cells, B-cell-depleted T cells, or PBMCs.

Authors' methods: The assay estimated nucleated cells by amplifying reference gene primers. Profiled with immunoSEQ multiplex PCR; TCRdb holds only in-frame clones, not every one. V, J and clone size are those of that table, while D and trimming were read from the DNA. Of 35,000 to 40,000 clones detected, about 88% appear once; the ten largest clones hold 12%. Trimming removed 0 bases from V and 2 bases from J; junction bases left unmatched: 6. The length of the CDR3 is 17 residues. Germline V lookup: CDR1 KGHSH, CDR2 LQKENI. The sequenced sample was peripheral blood. The receptor comes from a man between 60 and 75 years old with active COVID-19. The rearrangement joins TRBV18 to TRBJ2-7, with 11 nucleotides matching TRBD1. The DNA for the CDR3 is TGTGCCAGCTCACCACCGACGGCGGGACAGGGGGCCTACGAGCAGTACTTC. Amino acid sequence: CASSPPTAGQGAYEQYF.